This T cell receptor beta chain was identified during a study of T cell responses to AZD1222 COVID-19 vaccine. Germline V lookup: CDR1 SGHDN, CDR2 FVKESK. This CDR3 is built from 16 residues. V dropped 0 bases and J dropped 7 bases, with 15 bases sitting between them. Using immunoSEQ multiplex PCR, the repertoire was profiled, and TCRdb retains in-frame clones only, with some absent. Of around 190,000 clones in the sample, around 88% are singletons; the top ten hold around 10%. The rearrangement links TRBV14 to TRBJ1-4; D not resolved. Sequencing used peripheral blood, obtained 28 days after the second AZD1222 dose. The receptor was isolated from an adult who received the AZD1222 COVID-19 vaccine. DNA of the CDR3: TGTGCCAGCAGCCAAGAAGTAGGCTCCGGGGTTGAAAAACTGTTTTTT. Amino acids: CASSQEVGSGVEKLFF.